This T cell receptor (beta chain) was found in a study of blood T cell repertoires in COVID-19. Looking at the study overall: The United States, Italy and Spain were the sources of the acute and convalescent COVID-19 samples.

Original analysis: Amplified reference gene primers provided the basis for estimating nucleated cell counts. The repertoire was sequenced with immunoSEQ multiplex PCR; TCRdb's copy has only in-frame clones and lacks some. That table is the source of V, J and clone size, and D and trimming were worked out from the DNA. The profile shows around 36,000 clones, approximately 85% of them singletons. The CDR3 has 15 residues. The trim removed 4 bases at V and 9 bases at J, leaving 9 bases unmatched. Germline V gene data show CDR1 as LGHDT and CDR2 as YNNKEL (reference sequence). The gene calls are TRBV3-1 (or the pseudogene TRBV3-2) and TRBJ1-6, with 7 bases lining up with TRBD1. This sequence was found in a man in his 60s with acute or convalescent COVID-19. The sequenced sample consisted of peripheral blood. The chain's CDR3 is CASSPIGGGGSPLHF. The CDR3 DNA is TGTGCCAGCAGCCCTATAGGAGGGGGCGGTTCACCCCTCCACTTT.